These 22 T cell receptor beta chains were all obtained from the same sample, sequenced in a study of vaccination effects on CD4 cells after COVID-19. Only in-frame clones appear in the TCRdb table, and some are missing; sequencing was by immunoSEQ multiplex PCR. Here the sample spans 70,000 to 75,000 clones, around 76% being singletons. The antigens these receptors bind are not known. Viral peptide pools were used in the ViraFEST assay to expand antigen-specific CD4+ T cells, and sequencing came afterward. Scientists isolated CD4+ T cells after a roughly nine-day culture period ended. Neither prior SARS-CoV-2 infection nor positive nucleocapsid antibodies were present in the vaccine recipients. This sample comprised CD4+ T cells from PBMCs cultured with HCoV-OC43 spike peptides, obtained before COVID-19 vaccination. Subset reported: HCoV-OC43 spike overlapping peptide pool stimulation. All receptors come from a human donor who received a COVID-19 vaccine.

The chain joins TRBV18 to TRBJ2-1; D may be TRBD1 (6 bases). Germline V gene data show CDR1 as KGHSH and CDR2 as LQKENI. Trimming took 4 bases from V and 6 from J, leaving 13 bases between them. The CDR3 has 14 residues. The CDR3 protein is CASSRRTDLNEQFF. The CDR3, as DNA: TGTGCCAGCTCACGACGGACAGATCTCAATGAGCAGTTCTTC.

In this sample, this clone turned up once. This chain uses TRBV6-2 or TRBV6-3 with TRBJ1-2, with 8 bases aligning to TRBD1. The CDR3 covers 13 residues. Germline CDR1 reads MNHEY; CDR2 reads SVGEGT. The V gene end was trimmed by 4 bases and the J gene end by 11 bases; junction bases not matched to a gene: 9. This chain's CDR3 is CASSFRQGPVYTF. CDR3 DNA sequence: TGTGCCAGCAGTTTCCGACAGGGGCCTGTGTACACCTTC.

The CDR3 coding sequence is TGTGCCAGCAGCGTAGGGGCCGGGGTCTACAATGAGCAGTTCTTC. This encodes CASSVGAGVYNEQFF. The V and J genes are TRBV9 and TRBJ2-1; possibly TRBD2 for D (5 bases). The CDR3 consists of 15 residues. V dropped 0 bases and J dropped 3 bases, with 10 bases sitting between them. The germline gives CDR1 SGDLS, CDR2 YYNGEE.

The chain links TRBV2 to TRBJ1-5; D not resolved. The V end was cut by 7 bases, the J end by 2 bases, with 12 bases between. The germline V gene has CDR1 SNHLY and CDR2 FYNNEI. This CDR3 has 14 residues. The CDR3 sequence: CASTISGGNQPQHF. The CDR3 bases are TGTGCCAGCACGATTTCAGGAGGCAATCAGCCCCAGCATTTT.

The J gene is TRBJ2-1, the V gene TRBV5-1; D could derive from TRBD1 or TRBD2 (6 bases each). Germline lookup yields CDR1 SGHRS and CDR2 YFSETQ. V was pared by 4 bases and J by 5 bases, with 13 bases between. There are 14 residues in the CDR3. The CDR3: CASSRWGADNEQFF. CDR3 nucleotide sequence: TGCGCCAGCAGCAGATGGGGGGCCGACAATGAGCAGTTCTTC.

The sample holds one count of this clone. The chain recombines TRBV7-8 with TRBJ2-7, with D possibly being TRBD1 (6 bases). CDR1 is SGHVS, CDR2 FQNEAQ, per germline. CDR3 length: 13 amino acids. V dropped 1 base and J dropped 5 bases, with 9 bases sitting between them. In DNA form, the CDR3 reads TGTGCCAGCAGCTTAGTTCAGGGGCACGAGCAGTACGTC. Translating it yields CASSLVQGHEQYV.

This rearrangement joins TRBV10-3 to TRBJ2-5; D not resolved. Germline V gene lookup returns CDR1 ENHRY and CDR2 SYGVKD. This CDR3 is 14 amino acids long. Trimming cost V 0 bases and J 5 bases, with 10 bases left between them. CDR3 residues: CAISESLGRETQYF. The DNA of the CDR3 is TGTGCCATCAGTGAGTCTCTGGGCCGTGAGACCCAGTACTTC.

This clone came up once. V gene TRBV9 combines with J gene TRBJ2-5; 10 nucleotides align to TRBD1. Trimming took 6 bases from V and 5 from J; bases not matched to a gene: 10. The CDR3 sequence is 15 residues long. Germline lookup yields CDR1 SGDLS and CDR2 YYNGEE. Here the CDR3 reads CASTRDRGPGETQYF. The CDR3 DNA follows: TGTGCCAGCACCCGGGACAGGGGTCCTGGGGAGACCCAGTACTTC.

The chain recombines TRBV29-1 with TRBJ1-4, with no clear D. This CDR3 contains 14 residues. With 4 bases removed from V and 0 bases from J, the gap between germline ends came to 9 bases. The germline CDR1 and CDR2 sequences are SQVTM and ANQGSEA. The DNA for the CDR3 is TGCAGCGTTGTTGGTAGTCCAACTAATGAAAAACTGTTTTTT. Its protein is CSVVGSPTNEKLFF.

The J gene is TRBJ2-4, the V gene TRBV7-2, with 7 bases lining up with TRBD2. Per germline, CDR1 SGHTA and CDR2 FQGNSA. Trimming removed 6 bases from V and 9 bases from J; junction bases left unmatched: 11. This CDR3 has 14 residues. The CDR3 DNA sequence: TGTGCCAGCAGTCCGGGGAGCGGGGCCCGCATTCAGTACTTC. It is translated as CASSPGSGARIQYF.

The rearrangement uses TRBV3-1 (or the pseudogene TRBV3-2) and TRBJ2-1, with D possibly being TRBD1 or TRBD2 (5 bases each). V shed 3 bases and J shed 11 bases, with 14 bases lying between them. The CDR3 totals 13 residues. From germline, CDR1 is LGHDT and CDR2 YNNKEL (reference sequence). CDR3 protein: CASSQALGGKQFF. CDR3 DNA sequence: TGTGCCAGCAGCCAGGCTCTTGGGGGTAAGCAGTTCTTC.

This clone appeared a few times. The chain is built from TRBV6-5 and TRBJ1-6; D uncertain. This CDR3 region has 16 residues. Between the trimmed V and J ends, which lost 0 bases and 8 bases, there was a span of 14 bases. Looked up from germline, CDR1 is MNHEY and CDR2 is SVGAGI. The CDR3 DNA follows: TGTGCCAGCAGTTACTCACTGGGTAGTCTGCATTCACCCCTCCACTTT. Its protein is CASSYSLGSLHSPLHF.

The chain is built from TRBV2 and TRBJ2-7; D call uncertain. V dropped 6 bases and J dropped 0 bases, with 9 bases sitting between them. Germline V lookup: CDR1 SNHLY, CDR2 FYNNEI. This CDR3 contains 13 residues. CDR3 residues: CASSLRSSYEQYV. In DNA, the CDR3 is TGTGCCAGCAGCCTTAGGAGCTCCTACGAGCAGTACGTC.

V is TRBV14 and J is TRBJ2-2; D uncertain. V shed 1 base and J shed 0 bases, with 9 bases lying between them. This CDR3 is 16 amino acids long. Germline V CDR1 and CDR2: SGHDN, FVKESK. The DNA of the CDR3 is TGTGCCAGCAGCCAAGTTCCCAGGACGAACACCGGGGAGCTGTTTTTT. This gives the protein CASSQVPRTNTGELFF.

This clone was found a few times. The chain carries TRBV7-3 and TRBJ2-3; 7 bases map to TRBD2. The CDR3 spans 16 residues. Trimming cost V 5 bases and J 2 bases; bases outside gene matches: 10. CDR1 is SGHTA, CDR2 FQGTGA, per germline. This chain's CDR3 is CASSPRGAGLTDTQYF. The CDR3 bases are TGTGCCAGCAGCCCCCGGGGAGCGGGGCTCACAGATACGCAGTATTTT.

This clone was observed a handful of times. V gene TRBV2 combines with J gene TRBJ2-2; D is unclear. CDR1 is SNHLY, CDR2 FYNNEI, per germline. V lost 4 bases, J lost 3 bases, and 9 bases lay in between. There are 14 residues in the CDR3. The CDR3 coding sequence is TGTGCCAGCAGTGGTCGGCCTGACACCGGGGAGCTGTTTTTT. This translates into CASSGRPDTGELFF.

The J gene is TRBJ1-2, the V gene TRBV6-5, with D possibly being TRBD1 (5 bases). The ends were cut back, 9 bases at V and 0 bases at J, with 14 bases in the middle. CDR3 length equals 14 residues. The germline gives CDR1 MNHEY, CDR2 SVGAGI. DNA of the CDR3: TGTGCCAGTCAATCAGGGCGATCTAACTATGGCTACACCTTC. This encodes CASQSGRSNYGYTF.

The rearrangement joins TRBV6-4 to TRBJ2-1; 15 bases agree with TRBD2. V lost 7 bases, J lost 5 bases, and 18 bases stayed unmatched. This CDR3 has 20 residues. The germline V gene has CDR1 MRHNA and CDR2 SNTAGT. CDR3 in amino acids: CASIAVPGLAGGGPNNEQFF. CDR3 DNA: TGTGCCAGCATCGCCGTCCCGGGACTAGCGGGGGGCGGCCCCAACAATGAGCAGTTCTTC.

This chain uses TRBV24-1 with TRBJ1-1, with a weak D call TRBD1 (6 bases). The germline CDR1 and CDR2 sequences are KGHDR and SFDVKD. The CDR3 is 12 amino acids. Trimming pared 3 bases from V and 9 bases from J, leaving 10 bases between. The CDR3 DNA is TGTGCCACCAGTGATCTAGACAGGAAAGCTTTCTTT. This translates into CATSDLDRKAFF.

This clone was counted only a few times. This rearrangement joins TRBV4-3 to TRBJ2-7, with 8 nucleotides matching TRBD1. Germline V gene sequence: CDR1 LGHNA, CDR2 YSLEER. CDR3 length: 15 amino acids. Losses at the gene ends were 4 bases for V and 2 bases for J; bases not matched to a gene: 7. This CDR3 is CASSPYPGQAYEQYV. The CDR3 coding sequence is TGCGCCAGCAGCCCCTACCCGGGACAGGCCTACGAGCAGTACGTC.

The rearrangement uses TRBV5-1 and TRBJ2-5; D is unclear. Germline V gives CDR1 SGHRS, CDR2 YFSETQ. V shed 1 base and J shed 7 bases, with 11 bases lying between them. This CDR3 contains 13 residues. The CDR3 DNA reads TGCGCCAGCAGCTTGAACGGGTTTGGGACCCAGTACTTC. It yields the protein CASSLNGFGTQYF. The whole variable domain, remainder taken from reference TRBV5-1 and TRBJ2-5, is KAGVTQTPRYLIKTRGQQVTLSCSPISGHRSVSWYQQTPGQGLQFLFEYFSETQRNKGNFPGRFSGRQFSNSRSEMNVSTLELGDSALYLCASSLNGFGTQYFGPGTRLLVL.

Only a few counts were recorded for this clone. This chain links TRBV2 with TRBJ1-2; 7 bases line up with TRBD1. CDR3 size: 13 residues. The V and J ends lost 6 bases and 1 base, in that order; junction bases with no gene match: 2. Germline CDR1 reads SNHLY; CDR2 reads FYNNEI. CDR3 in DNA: TGTGCCAGCAGAGGGGACAGTAACTATGGCTACACCTTC. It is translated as CASRGDSNYGYTF.